The 19 T cell receptor beta chains listed next were all sequenced from one sample in a study of blood T cell repertoires in COVID-19. Sequencing used immunoSEQ multiplex PCR; TCRdb keeps in-frame clones, though not all of them. The sample holds around 300,000 clones, just over 85% seen once. The sequencing sample was made of peripheral blood. Receptors were obtained from a woman in her thirties with active or convalescent COVID-19.

This chain connects TRBV5-4 to TRBJ2-3, with no clear D. The CDR3 consists of 15 residues. Trimming took off 4 bases at V and 2 bases at J, with 14 bases between the two ends. Germline CDR1 is SGHNT and CDR2 is YYREEE (reference sequence). The CDR3 sequence: CASSPSSPLTDTQYF. CDR3 nucleotides: TGTGCCAGCAGCCCATCGAGCCCCCTCACAGATACGCAGTATTTT.

V usage is TRBV2 and J usage is TRBJ1-5, with D possibly matching TRBD1 (5 bases). The CDR3 runs 15 residues. The germline V gene encodes CDR1 SNHLY and CDR2 FYNNEI. The ends were cut back, 4 bases at V and 4 bases at J, with 14 bases in the middle. CDR3 coding DNA: TGTGCCAGCAGTGCCAGGGAAGGAATGAATCAGCCCCAGCATTTT. Residues: CASSAREGMNQPQHF.

This chain joins TRBV7-9 and TRBJ2-7, with D possibly TRBD1 on 6 matching bases. Germline loops: CDR1 SEHNR, CDR2 FQNEAQ (reference sequence). This CDR3 region has 13 residues. Trimming removed 5 bases from V and 7 bases from J, with 15 bases in between. The CDR3 sequence: CASSTGQLKEQYF. CDR3 DNA: TGTGCCAGCAGCACAGGACAGTTGAAGGAGCAGTACTTC.

As to this clone: The sample has other DNA sequences that encode this CDR3 too. J is TRBJ1-2 and V is TRBV28, with TRBD1 matching 8 bases. With V trimmed by 4 bases and J by 4 bases, 2 bases remained unmatched. The CDR3 totals 13 residues. Germline CDR1 reads MDHEN; CDR2 reads SYDVKM. CDR3 in amino acids: CASSSGQGYGYTF. In DNA, the CDR3 is TGTGCCAGCAGTTCCGGACAGGGCTATGGCTACACCTTC.

J is TRBJ1-5 and V is TRBV4-3; TRBD1 aligns across 7 bases. The CDR3 sequence is 19 residues long. The trim removed 3 bases at V and 6 bases at J, leaving 20 bases unmatched. From germline, CDR1 is LGHNA and CDR2 YSLEER. The CDR3 DNA is TGCGCCAGCAGCCATCTATGGACAGGAGAAAGCCCGAATACTCAGCCCCAGCATTTT. Its protein product is CASSHLWTGESPNTQPQHF.

This clone was detected only once. V gene TRBV4-1 combines with J gene TRBJ2-1; 8 positions match TRBD1. The CDR3 has 18 residues. Germline trimming cut 0 bases from V and 4 bases from J; bases unmatched to any gene: 11. Per germline, CDR1 MGHRA and CDR2 YSYEKL. CDR3: CASSQDPLQGARYNEQFF. The CDR3 DNA follows: TGCGCCAGCAGCCAAGATCCACTTCAGGGGGCTAGGTACAATGAGCAGTTCTTC.

The table lists this clone with a few counts. CDR3 nucleotides: TGTGCCAGTAGTAGGCAGAAAATTCCGAAAGCTAACTATGGCTACACCTTC. It codes for CASSRQKIPKANYGYTF. The V and J genes are TRBV19 and TRBJ1-2; D unclear. Germline V gene data show CDR1 as LNHDA and CDR2 as SQIVND (reference sequence). The V end lost 4 bases, the J end lost 0 bases, and 18 bases lay between the germline ends. The CDR3 spans 17 residues.

The gene calls are TRBV18 and TRBJ1-4, with 9 nucleotides matching TRBD1. The length of the CDR3 is 16 residues. The germline V gene encodes CDR1 KGHSH and CDR2 LQKENI. After removal of 3 bases from V and 2 bases from J, the junction contained 4 bases not matched to a gene. Here the CDR3 DNA reads TGTGCCAGCTCACCGCGGACAGGGGCTACTAATGAAAAACTGTTTTTT. This encodes CASSPRTGATNEKLFF.

The genes are TRBV24-1 and TRBJ1-2; no firm D call. Germline V gene sequence: CDR1 KGHDR, CDR2 SFDVKD. V was pared by 8 bases and J by 5 bases, with 8 bases between. The CDR3 extends over 11 amino acids. The CDR3 spells CATKGRYGYTF. The CDR3 nucleotides read TGTGCCACCAAAGGGAGATATGGCTACACCTTC.

The chain employs TRBV15 and TRBJ2-2; D perhaps matches TRBD1 (5 bases). The germline V and J ends were trimmed by 0 bases and 6 bases, with 8 bases remaining between them. Germline CDR1 and CDR2: LNHNV and YYDKDF (reference sequence). The CDR3 extends over 14 amino acids. CDR3 amino acids: CATSRDVGPGELFF. CDR3 nucleotides: TGTGCCACCAGCAGAGATGTGGGGCCCGGGGAGCTGTTTTTT. Drawing the rest from reference TRBV15 and TRBJ2-2, the complete variable domain is DAMVIQNPRYQVTQFGKPVTLSCSQTLNHNVMYWYQQKSSQAPKLLFHYYDKDFNNEADTPDNFQSRRPNTSFCFLDIRSPGLGDTAMYLCATSRDVGPGELFFGEGSRLTVL.

The chain joins TRBV11-2 to TRBJ2-5; D uncertain. CDR3 length: 11 amino acids. CDR1 is SGHAT, CDR2 FQNNGV, per germline. V was cut by 5 bases and J by 5 bases, with 6 bases left in between. The CDR3 spells CASSKRETQYF. CDR3 DNA sequence: TGTGCCAGCAGCAAGAGGGAGACCCAGTACTTC.

This rearrangement joins TRBV27 to TRBJ2-7; 7 bases line up with TRBD1. The V gene end was trimmed by 5 bases and the J gene end by 2 bases; junction bases not matched to a gene: 6. The CDR3 loop spans 14 amino acids. The germline CDR1 and CDR2 sequences are MNHEY and SMNVEV (reference sequence). The CDR3 sequence: CASSRSGTAYEQYF. CDR3 sequence (DNA): TGTGCCAGCAGTCGCTCCGGGACAGCCTACGAGCAGTACTTC.

The V and J genes are TRBV6-5 and TRBJ2-5; D perhaps matches TRBD1 (5 bases). Trimming pared 8 bases from V and 4 bases from J, leaving 8 bases between. The germline V gene has CDR1 MNHEY and CDR2 SVGAGI. The CDR3 totals 11 residues. The CDR3, as DNA: TGTGCCAGCTCAAGGGGAGAGACCCAGTACTTC. This codes for CASSRGETQYF.

The rearrangement joins TRBV28 to TRBJ1-5; 7 bases map to TRBD1. The trim removed 5 bases at V and 3 bases at J, leaving 7 bases unmatched. The CDR3 loop spans 15 amino acids. Germline V gene data show CDR1 as MDHEN and CDR2 as SYDVKM. Written as DNA, the CDR3 is TGTGCCAGCAGTCCTACAGGGGCCCTCAATCAGCCCCAGCATTTT. Its protein is CASSPTGALNQPQHF. Variable domain in full (rest from reference TRBV28 and TRBJ1-5): DVKVTQSSRYLVKRTGEKVFLECVQDMDHENMFWYRQDPGLGLRLIYFSYDVKMKEKGDIPEGYSVSREKKERFSLILESASTNQTSMYLCASSPTGALNQPQHFGDGTRLSIL.

This clone was seen a single time. The gene calls are TRBV3-1 (or the pseudogene TRBV3-2) and TRBJ1-1; no clear D gene. V lost 4 bases, J lost 6 bases, and 21 bases lay in between. The CDR3 has 16 residues. Per germline, CDR1 LGHDT and CDR2 YNNKEL (reference sequence). The CDR3 protein is CASSPLYGRSDAEAFF. The CDR3 DNA is TGTGCCAGCAGCCCATTGTACGGCAGGTCGGATGCTGAAGCTTTCTTT.

The chain employs TRBV5-1 and TRBJ2-5; tentative D call: TRBD2 (7 bases). V lost 0 bases to trimming and J lost 5 bases, with 14 bases between them. Germline V gene sequence: CDR1 SGHRS, CDR2 YFSETQ. The CDR3 loop spans 15 amino acids. CDR3 in DNA: TGCGCCAGCAGCTTGGCCGGGGGGCCCGTTGAGACCCAGTACTTC. Its translation is CASSLAGGPVETQYF.

This clone came up a few times. The chain couples TRBV13 to TRBJ1-6; 7 nucleotides line up with TRBD1. V lost 5 bases and J lost 4; bases outside the gene matches: 8. The CDR3 totals 16 residues. Germline CDR1 and CDR2: PRHDT and FYEKMQ (reference sequence). CDR3 bases: TGTGCCAGCAGCGCGACAGGGATCGGGTATAATTCACCCCTCCACTTT. Translated, it gives CASSATGIGYNSPLHF.

In its sample, this clone was seen once. The rearrangement links TRBV7-2 to TRBJ1-1, with 7 bases lining up with TRBD1. This CDR3 is built from 16 residues. Per germline, CDR1 SGHTA and CDR2 FQGNSA. The J segment lost 1 base and the V segment lost 1 base, leaving 6 bases of the junction unmatched. The CDR3 bases are TGTGCCAGCAGCTTAGGAAGACAGGGCTGGAACACTGAAGCTTTCTTT. It encodes CASSLGRQGWNTEAFF. The full variable domain, completed using reference TRBV7-2 and TRBJ1-1, is GAGVSQSPSNKVTEKGKDVELRCDPISGHTALYWYRQSLGQGLEFLIYFQGNSAPDKSGLPSDRFSAERTGGSVSTLTIQRTQQEDSAVYLCASSLGRQGWNTEAFFGQGTRLTVV.

The genes are TRBV11-3 and TRBJ1-1, with 8 bases lining up with TRBD1. The CDR3 runs 14 residues. J lost 1 base, V lost 5 bases, and 3 bases had no gene match. The germline V gene encodes CDR1 SGHNT and CDR2 YENEEA. CDR3 sequence (DNA): TGTGCCAGCAGCCCAGGGGGCGGGAACACTGAAGCTTTCTTT. Translation gives CASSPGGGNTEAFF.